The 10 T cell receptor beta chains listed next were all sequenced from one sample in a study of tissue T cells after allogeneic stem cell transplantation. The method was immunoSEQ multiplex PCR; TCRdb's version includes in-frame clones alone and lacks a portion of them. The sample includes about 17,000 clones, roughly three quarters of them seen just once. The sequenced material came from spleen. The source is a female BALB/c mouse in good health. MHC haplotype of the mouse line: H2-d.

On this clone itself: The germline and genes are mouse ones. Read sequence stops 1 residue before the CDR3 end, and the germline J gene provides the missing end. This chain joins TRBV20 and TRBJ2-1, with 7 positions matching TRBD2. CDR1 is GFQATS and CDR2 is STVNSAI in the germline V gene. Unmatched junction bases numbered 4, after V lost 1 base and J lost 1 base. CDR3 size: 15 residues. CDR3 bases read: TGTGGTGCTAGGGTAACTGGGGCGAACTATGCTGAGCAGTTC. As protein: CGARVTGANYAEQF. The complete CDR3 protein is CGARVTGANYAEQFF.

Regarding this clone: Any gene name here is a mouse gene name. With the read ending 1 residue before the CDR3 end, the germline J gene is used to fill in that end. The chain uses TRBV24 and TRBJ2-3, with 12 bases aligning to TRBD2. Trimming took 6 bases from V and 0 from J; bases not matched to a gene: 1. In germline, CDR1 is KGHTA, CDR2 FRNEEI. The CDR3 runs to 15 residues. The CDR3 bases that were read are TGTGCCAGCAGGGGGACTGGGGGGAGTGCAGAAACGCTGTAT. This encodes CASRGTGGSAETLY. The CDR3 as a whole reads CASRGTGGSAETLYF.

Worth noting for this clone: These gene names are mouse names. The read terminates 1 residue ahead of where the CDR3 ends, so the germline J gene completes it. The chain joins TRBV13-1 to TRBJ1-4, with a possible D match to TRBD1 (5 bases). From germline, CDR1 is NSHNY and CDR2 SYGAGN. This CDR3 has 15 residues. The V and J ends lost 0 bases and 1 base respectively, with 7 bases between them. This CDR3 reads CASSDATGSNERLFF. CDR3 DNA, as far as it was read: TGTGCCAGCAGTGATGCAACAGGTTCCAACGAAAGATTATTT.

This clone was seen a handful of times. Mouse germline and gene names are used. The read is 1 residue too short to cover the CDR3 end, so that end is filled in from the germline J gene. The rearrangement joins TRBV29 to TRBJ1-4; D is unclear. Per the germline V gene, CDR1 is MSHET and CDR2 is SYDVDS. The CDR3 is 12 residues long. V was cut by 7 bases and J by 0 bases, with 3 bases left in between. CDR3 bases read: TGTGCTAGCAAAATTTCCAACGAAAGATTATTT. Its translation is CASKISNERLF. The CDR3, in full, reads CASKISNERLFF.

As regards this clone: The gene names here belong to mouse. The read terminates 1 residue ahead of where the CDR3 ends, so the germline J gene completes it. The genes are TRBV19 and TRBJ2-3; 7 nucleotides agree with TRBD2. The CDR3 sequence is 15 residues long. With V trimmed by 4 bases and J by 0 bases, 5 bases remained unmatched. Per germline, CDR1 FNHDT and CDR2 SITEND (reference sequence). The DNA read from the CDR3 is TGTGCCAGCAGTGCTCCTGGGGGTAGTGCAGAAACGCTGTAT. Its translation: CASSAPGGSAETLY. The whole CDR3 sequence is CASSAPGGSAETLYF.

About this clone: Mouse germline and gene names are used. The read comes to an end 1 residue before the CDR3 does, leaving the germline J gene to fill in the end. The chain couples TRBV19 to TRBJ1-4, with TRBD1 as a possible D gene (5 bases). The germline gives CDR1 FNHDT, CDR2 SITEND (reference sequence). Trimming removed 1 base from V and 4 bases from J, with 8 bases in between. This CDR3 contains 14 residues. CDR3 bases read: TGTGCCAGCAGTATACGGGACCTCAACGAAAGATTATTT. This translates into CASSIRDLNERLF. The CDR3 as a whole reads CASSIRDLNERLFF.

With regard to this clone: Gene names refer to mouse genes. Read coverage stops 1 residue before the CDR3 terminus; the germline J gene supplies the remainder. The gene calls are TRBV4 and TRBJ2-4; maybe TRBD2 (6 bases). V dropped 4 bases and J dropped 0 bases, with 14 bases sitting between them. Germline loops: CDR1 LGHDT, CDR2 YNNKQL (reference sequence). The CDR3 extends over 16 amino acids. CDR3 bases read: TGTGCCAGCAGCTTACCCCCTGGGACTAGTCAAAACACCTTGTAC. This gives the protein CASSLPPGTSQNTLY. The whole CDR3 region reads CASSLPPGTSQNTLYF.

In its sample, this clone was seen once. All gene names here are mouse names. The missing CDR3 end, 1 residue past where the read stops, is filled in from the germline J gene. The genes are TRBV5 and TRBJ2-3, with TRBD2 matching 12 bases. CDR3 length equals 15 residues. Germline V lookup: CDR1 LGHNA, CDR2 YNLKQL (reference sequence). Germline trimming cut 0 bases from V and 9 bases from J; bases unmatched to any gene: 4. The CDR3 protein is CASSQDGTGGRTLYF. Incomplete CDR3 DNA: TGTGCCAGCAGCCAAGATGGGACTGGGGGGAGGACGCTGTAT.

A note on this clone: Mouse gene names apply. The read terminates 1 residue ahead of where the CDR3 ends, so the germline J gene completes it. The rearrangement uses TRBV4 and TRBJ2-4, with D perhaps TRBD2 (6 bases). The CDR3 is 15 amino acids. The V and J ends lost 4 bases and 0 bases respectively, with 11 bases between them. Germline V gene sequence: CDR1 LGHDT, CDR2 YNNKQL (reference sequence). The CDR3 DNA, read in part, is TGTGCCAGCAGCTTATACTGGGAGAGTCAAAACACCTTGTAC. Translating it yields CASSLYWESQNTLY. The entire CDR3 is CASSLYWESQNTLYF.

As to this clone: Each gene name is a mouse one. With the read ending 1 residue before the CDR3 end, the germline J gene is used to fill in that end. The V call is TRBV24, the J call TRBJ2-5; D is ambiguous. V was shortened by 0 bases and J by 0 bases, with 7 bases between the two germline ends. CDR1 is KGHTA, CDR2 FRNEEI, per germline. This CDR3 is 15 amino acids long. The CDR3 spells CASSLYGFNQDTQYF. The CDR3 bases that were read are TGTGCCAGCAGTCTGTATGGGTTTAACCAAGACACCCAGTAC.